The source of this TCR beta chain is a study of T cell responses to AZD1222 COVID-19 vaccine (TCRdb year 2021). Broadly, across the study: AZD1222 recipients given second doses at about 4 weeks or at about 12 weeks were pooled, since spike-specific TCR depth and breadth were not found to differ between the two schedules. A total of 233 trial participants underwent TCR sequencing, of whom about 210 received two doses of AZD1222 and around 25 received two doses of the MenACWY control vaccine. Trial participants were enrolled by age into subgroups of 18-55, 56-69 and 70-plus years, and about 150, 27 and 61 TCR-sequenced participants, respectively, were included in these subgroups.

Overall results and qualifications from the work: No day 14 peak-response samples were available, so repertoires were characterized only after the peak T cell response. In the small 56-69-year group, the increase in depth fell short of significance, most likely because of low power. Reportedly, close to half of the unique spike-specific TCRs recognized epitopes lying outside the regions that are mutated in the B.1.351 and B.1.1.7 variants. Vaccine-associated CD4 TCRs spanned the whole spike protein, with dominant responses in regions 160-218 and 743-854. Spike-specific TCR breadth and depth rose significantly after two AZD1222 doses compared with day 0 and with MenACWY recipients. Conclusions about previously exposed vaccinees are limited because only 5 or 6 AZD1222 recipients were SARS-CoV-2 seropositive at baseline. Participants were mostly white British and included more females than males, and it was suggested by the authors that clonal diversity may have been underestimated.

This clone appeared a single time. Which antigen it targets is not known. Base qualities are not provided; no much larger clone lies one nucleotide away. From a lookup of the germline V gene (reference sequence), CDR1 and CDR2 are MNHNY and SVGAGI. V is cut back by 8 bases and J by 0 bases, with 4 bases in the junction unmatched. CDR3 length: 14 amino acids, cysteine to phenylalanine. The read is trimmed to its CDR3 DNA, 42 bases read in frame from base 1. The time point label here, explained by the study, means: baseline before first vaccination. Vaccinee samples came from UK trials COV001 and COV002, including a single-blind randomized controlled phase 2/3 trial of AZD1222 (ChAdOx1 nCoV-19) in healthy adults. For TCRbeta chain sequencing, PBMC samples from trial participants were taken at day 0 and at day 28 after the second dose. The CDR3 regions of human TCRbeta chains were analyzed by immunosequencing. The paper's processing steps were these. Repertoire TCRs were checked for matches against a reference library of SARS-CoV-2-specific TCRs that had been generated using the MIRA antigen-specificity platform. Breadth meant the fraction of unique TCRs that were SARS-CoV-2-associated, whereas depth meant the fraction of total T cells that were SARS-CoV-2-associated. Using the MIRA data, every spike-specific TCR was mapped to the spike region that the TCR reacted to and assigned to either a CD4 or a CD8 class. Log10-transformed breadth and depth values were compared by one-way ANOVA with Sidak's multiple comparisons tests. TCRdb's version of the immuneACCESS table is confined to in-frame rearrangements and falls short of the full clone set. An unresolved V gene accounts for under half of the shortfall where checked; the remainder is of unknown origin. That table supplies the V and J calls and clone size; D and trimming were determined from the DNA. The sample table holds about 110,000 clones, of which roughly 90% were seen once. The top ten hold approximately 5% of the sample.

This receptor was obtained from an adult in good health. This sample comprised peripheral blood, obtained on day 0 of AZD1222 vaccination. The chain employs TRBV6-6 and TRBJ2-1, with TRBD1 identical over 7 junction bases. The CDR3 region: CASWGQSSYNEQFF. The nucleotides read TGTGCCAGCTGGGGACAGAGCTCCTACAATGAGCAGTTCTTC.